This T cell receptor beta chain comes out of a study of T cells in Graves' hyperthyroidism and ophthalmopathy. The study, taken as a whole, reports: Most clonotypes that expanded in the thyroid above 0.001 also showed up in blood.

From RNA transcripts, TCR beta CDR3 regions were amplified. Carried out on the TCR CDR3, a first-round RT-PCR used the HTBI primer set. TCRdb fed the multiplex PCR reads into MiXCR, producing one record per CDR3 protein. The sample holds about 480,000 distinct CDR3 sequences; around 22% are singletons and the top ten take about 10%. On the basis of clinical symptoms, serum thyroxine and TRAb, thyroid ultrasound and orbital computed tomography, diagnoses were made. The CDR3 totals 15 residues. The J segment lost 4 bases and the V segment lost 5 bases, leaving 8 bases of the junction unmatched. The V gene's germline CDR1 is SGHTA and CDR2 FQGNSA. A remark on this clonotype: Its target is unknown.

The V and J genes are TRBV7-2 and TRBJ1-2; TRBD1 aligns across 9 bases. The source material was blood. The sequence derives from a woman in her 30s with Graves' ophthalmopathy. CDR3 coding DNA: TGTGCCAGCAGCCCGCGGACAGGGGAAGGCTATGGCTACACCTTC. The encoded protein is CASSPRTGEGYGYTF.